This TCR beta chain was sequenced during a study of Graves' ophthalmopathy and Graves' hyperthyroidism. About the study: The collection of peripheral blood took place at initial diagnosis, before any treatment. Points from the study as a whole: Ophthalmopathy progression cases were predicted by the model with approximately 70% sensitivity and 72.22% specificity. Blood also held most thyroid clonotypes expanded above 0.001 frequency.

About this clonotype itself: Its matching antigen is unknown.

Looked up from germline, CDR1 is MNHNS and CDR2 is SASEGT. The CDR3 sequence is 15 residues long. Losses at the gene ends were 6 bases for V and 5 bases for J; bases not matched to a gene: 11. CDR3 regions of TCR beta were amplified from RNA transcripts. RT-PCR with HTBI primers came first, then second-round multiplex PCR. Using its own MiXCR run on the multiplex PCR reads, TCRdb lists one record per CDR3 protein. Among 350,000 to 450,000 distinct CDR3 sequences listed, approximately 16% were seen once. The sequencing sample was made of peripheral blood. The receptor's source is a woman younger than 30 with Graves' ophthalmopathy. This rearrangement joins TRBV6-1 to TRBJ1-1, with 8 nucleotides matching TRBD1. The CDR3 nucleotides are TGTGCCAGCAGCCAGCCAGGGGGCGCGGGGACTGAAGCTTTCTTT. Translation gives CASSQPGGAGTEAFF.